This T cell receptor (beta chain) was documented in a study of CD8 T cells in Susac syndrome. Random hexamers primed reverse transcription of about 0.45 to 1 ug RNA. TCRdb recomputed calls from the immunoSEQ multiplex PCR reads with MiXCR, one row per CDR3 protein. The repertoire holds about 440,000 distinct CDR3 sequences, with approximately 85% as singletons. This clonotype was detected only a few times. Germline values: CDR1 SGHAT, CDR2 FQNNGV. Trimming at V came to 5 bases and at J to 7 bases, leaving 8 bases not matched to a gene. CDR3 length: 15 residues. Specimen: CD8+ T cells from PBMCs. The chain couples TRBV11-2 to TRBJ2-1; 10 bases are a match to TRBD2. The TCR sequence derives from a human donor with multiple sclerosis. The CDR3 DNA is TGTGCCAGCAGCCTTCCCCCTAGCGGGAGAAATGAGCAGTTCTTC. Its translation is CASSLPPSGRNEQFF.